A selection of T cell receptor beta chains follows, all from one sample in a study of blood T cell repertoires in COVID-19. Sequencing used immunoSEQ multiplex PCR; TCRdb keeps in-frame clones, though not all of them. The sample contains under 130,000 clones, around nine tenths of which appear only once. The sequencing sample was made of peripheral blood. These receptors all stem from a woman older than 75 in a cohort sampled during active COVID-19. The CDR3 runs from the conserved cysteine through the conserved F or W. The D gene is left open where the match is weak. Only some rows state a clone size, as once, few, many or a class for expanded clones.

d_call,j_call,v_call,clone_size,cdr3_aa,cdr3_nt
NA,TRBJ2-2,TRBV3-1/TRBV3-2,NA,CASSHLQYTGELFF,TGTGCCAGCAGCCACCTACAGTACACCGGGGAGCTGTTTTTT
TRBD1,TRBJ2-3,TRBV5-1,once,CASSPGQGRIDTQYF,TGCGCCAGCAGCCCCGGACAGGGAAGGATTGATACGCAGTATTTT
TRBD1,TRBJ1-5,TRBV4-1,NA,CASSRITGTGGRNQPQHF,TGCGCCAGCAGCCGGATTACAGGGACAGGGGGCCGCAATCAGCCCCAGCATTTT
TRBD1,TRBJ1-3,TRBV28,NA,CASSLQGAQGNTIYF,TGTGCCAGCAGTCTACAGGGGGCGCAAGGAAACACCATATATTTT
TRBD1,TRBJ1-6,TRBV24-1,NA,CATSGDRAVFLGSPLHF,TGTGCCACCAGTGGGGACAGGGCGGTGTTTCTGGGTTCACCCCTCCACTTT
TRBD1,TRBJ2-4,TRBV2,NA,CASSPTGFAKNIQYF,TGTGCCAGCAGTCCGACAGGGTTCGCCAAAAACATTCAGTACTTC
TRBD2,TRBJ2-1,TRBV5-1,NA,CASSIIAGGDNEQFF,TGCGCCAGCAGCATAATAGCGGGAGGGGACAATGAGCAGTTCTTC
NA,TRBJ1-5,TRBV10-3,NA,CAISTENQPQHF,TGTGCCATCAGTACAGAGAATCAGCCCCAGCATTTT
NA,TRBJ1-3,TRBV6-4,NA,CASRYRNTIYF,TGTGCCAGCAGGTATCGAAACACCATATATTTT
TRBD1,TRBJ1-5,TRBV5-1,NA,CASSSSGGTGLVNQPQHF,TGCGCCAGCAGCTCAAGCGGAGGGACAGGTTTGGTCAATCAGCCCCAGCATTTT